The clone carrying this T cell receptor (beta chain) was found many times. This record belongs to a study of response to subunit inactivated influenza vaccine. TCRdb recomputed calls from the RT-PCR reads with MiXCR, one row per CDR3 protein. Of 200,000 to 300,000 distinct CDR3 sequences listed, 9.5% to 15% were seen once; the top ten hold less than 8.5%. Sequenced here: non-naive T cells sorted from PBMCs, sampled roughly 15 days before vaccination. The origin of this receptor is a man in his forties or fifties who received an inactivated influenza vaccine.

DNA for the CDR3: TGTGCCAGCATTCGGTTCATTCGGGGGAACACTGAAGCTTTCTTT. It encodes CASIRFIRGNTEAFF. V is TRBV6-1 and J is TRBJ1-1; D call uncertain. Germline loops: CDR1 MNHNS, CDR2 SASEGT. The CDR3 contains 15 residues. Trimming shortened V by 7 bases and J by 1 base, and 16 bases separated the two germline ends.